This T cell receptor beta chain originates from a study of Ad26.COV2.S vaccination and SARS-CoV-2 variants. Treatment defined: roughly 20 received Ad26.COV2.S at low or high dose, single or two shots; five or six received placebo; per-sample allocation not given. The investigators took samples on day 63 after the first vaccine or placebo injection. From germline, CDR1 is MNHEY and CDR2 SVGAGI. Trimming took 8 bases from V and 0 from J; bases not matched to a gene: 2. CDR3 length equals 13 residues. TCRdb keeps only in-frame clones here, not all; method: immunoSEQ multiplex PCR. The top ten clones hold roughly 3.5% of a sample with 400,000 or so clones, about 85% of them seen once.

This receptor was obtained from a person aged 18-60 years who received the Ad26.COV2.S COVID-19 vaccine or a placebo. The sample consisted of peripheral blood, taken in a trial of Ad26.COV2.S vaccine versus placebo. The J gene is TRBJ2-3, the V gene TRBV6-5; 7 bases agree with TRBD2. In DNA form, the CDR3 reads TGTGCCAGCCAGACTAGCAGCACAGATACGCAGTATTTT. It yields the protein CASQTSSTDTQYF.